This TCR beta chain is drawn from a study of T cells in Graves' hyperthyroidism and ophthalmopathy. The TCR beta CDR3 regions underwent amplification using RNA transcripts as the source. The TCR CDR3 was amplified in a first-round RT-PCR using the HTBI primer set. TCRdb re-derived calls from the multiplex PCR reads in MiXCR, one entry per CDR3 protein. Of 600,000 or so distinct CDR3 sequences in the sample, under 20% were seen once. This clonotype has a count of ten or more. Germline loops: CDR1 MNHEY, CDR2 SMNVEV (reference sequence). Unmatched junction bases numbered 14, after V lost 10 bases and J lost 4 bases. This CDR3 region has 15 residues.

This chain uses TRBV27 with TRBJ2-3, with 7 bases identical to TRBD2. Sequenced material: blood. The clonotype originates from a woman in her 30s with Graves' hyperthyroidism. This chain's CDR3 is CATVSAGAGADTQYF. The CDR3 DNA reads as TGTGCCACGGTGAGCGCGGGAGCAGGCGCAGATACGCAGTATTTT.